These T cell receptor beta chains were read from a single sample in a study of beta chain features in type 1 diabetes. Generated by immunoSEQ multiplex PCR, the TCRdb table keeps only in-frame clones and is missing some. This table holds under 300,000 clones, 25% to 35% found once. Specimen: central memory CD4+ T cells from blood. The origin of the receptors is a man aged 25 to 40 in good health. The CDR3 runs from the conserved cysteine through the conserved F or W. The D gene is left open where the match is weak. Not every row has a clone size; where given, it reads once, few, many or a size class.

TRBJ1-4,few,TRBV19,-,TGTGCCAGTGGTCGATCAGGGATGGAAAAACTGTTTTTT,CASGRSGMEKLFF
TRBJ2-3,few,TRBV29-1,-,TGCAGCCACATTAATGTGGGAGATACGCAGTATTTT,CSHINVGDTQYF
TRBJ2-3,many,TRBV23-1,-,TGCGCCAGCAGTCACCCCTATACAGATACGCAGTATTTT,CASSHPYTDTQYF
TRBJ2-1,-,TRBV7-7,TRBD1,TGTGCCAGCAGCACCCTACAGGGGAACAATGAGCAGTTCTTC,CASSTLQGNNEQFF
TRBJ1-2,few,TRBV28,TRBD1,TGTGCCAGCAGATGGAGACAGGGGTTTGGTAATGGCTACACCTTC,CASRWRQGFGNGYTF
TRBJ2-5,-,TRBV5-1,TRBD1,TGCGCCAGCAGCAATCTGGGACAGCAAGAGACCCAGTACTTC,CASSNLGQQETQYF
TRBJ2-5,-,TRBV9,-,TGTGCCAGCAGCCCCCCACCGGGGGACATCTATCAAGAGACCCAGTACTTC,CASSPPPGDIYQETQYF
TRBJ2-2,-,TRBV7-9,-,TGTGCCAGCAACCCGCGGGTCACCGGGGAGCTGTTTTTT,CASNPRVTGELFF
TRBJ2-7,-,TRBV28,TRBD1,TGTGCCAGCAGCTCACCGGGACAGGCACCTTACGAGCAGTACTTC,CASSSPGQAPYEQYF
TRBJ1-1,-,TRBV9,-,TGTGCCAGCAAAGCAGGGCCTTCGGGGGAAGCTTTCTTT,CASKAGPSGEAFF
TRBJ2-7,few,TRBV11-2,-,TGTGCCAGCAGCGCAACGAAACCCTACGAGCAGTACTTC,CASSATKPYEQYF
TRBJ2-1,few,TRBV7-2,TRBD2,TGTGCCAGCAGCTTCCCCGAGCGGGGAATAAACAATGAGCAGTTCTTC,CASSFPERGINNEQFF
TRBJ1-2,-,TRBV29-1,-,TGCAGCGTGCTGACGGTGATAGGCTACACCTTC,CSVLTVIGYTF
TRBJ2-1,-,TRBV30,-,TGTGCCTGGAGTGTAGGATCCCTCCCGACCTACAATGAGCAGTTCTTC,CAWSVGSLPTYNEQFF
TRBJ1-1,few,TRBV7-6,-,TGTGCCAGCAGCTCCGAAACAGGGAACACTGAAGCTTTCTTT,CASSSETGNTEAFF
TRBJ2-5,-,TRBV7-7,-,TGTGCCAGCAGCCCCACGGGGGCTTTTACCCAAGAGACCCAGTACTTC,CASSPTGAFTQETQYF
TRBJ2-3,-,TRBV2,TRBD1,TGTGCCAGCAGTTTTGGACAGGGGGGGTTAAATACGCAGTATTTT,CASSFGQGGLNTQYF
TRBJ2-7,many,TRBV5-6,TRBD2,TGTGCCAGCAGCTCGGCCGGGACTAGCATCTCCTACGAGCAGTACTTC,CASSSAGTSISYEQYF
TRBJ2-5,few,TRBV4-3,-,TGCGCCAGCAGCCAAGAGGGACCGGACGGGACGGGGACCCAGTACTTC,CASSQEGPDGTGTQYF
TRBJ2-5,once,TRBV29-1,-,TGCAGCGTTGATCTGGTTATGGGGGGGACCCAGTACTTC,CSVDLVMGGTQYF
TRBJ2-2,-,TRBV5-4,TRBD2,TGTGCCAGCAGCTTCGGCGGGAGACCGGGGGAGCTGTTTTTT,CASSFGGRPGELFF
TRBJ2-3,few,TRBV5-4,-,TGTGCCAGCAGCTCACACGTGACAGACGCCGATACGCAGTATTTT,CASSSHVTDADTQYF
TRBJ1-2,-,TRBV30,TRBD1,TGTGCCTGGAACCAGGGGGACTATGGCTACACCTTC,CAWNQGDYGYTF
TRBJ1-1,few,TRBV5-4,-,TGTGCCAGCAGTCAGGCAATGAACACTGAAGCTTTCTTT,CASSQAMNTEAFF
TRBJ2-5,few,TRBV6-1,TRBD1,TGTGCCAGCACAGGGGGCCATACCCAAGAGACCCAGTACTTC,CASTGGHTQETQYF
TRBJ2-1,few,TRBV4-1,-,TGCGCCAGCAGCCAAGTGCCGTGGGGCAGCGGTTACAATGAGCAGTTCTTC,CASSQVPWGSGYNEQFF
TRBJ2-1,few,TRBV2,TRBD1,TGTGCCAGCAGTGTCCCGGGACAGGGATTGAGGCAGTTCTTC,CASSVPGQGLRQFF
TRBJ2-3,-,TRBV11-2,-,TGTGCCAGCAGTTCTCTTACGCCAGATACGCAGTATTTT,CASSSLTPDTQYF
TRBJ2-3,-,TRBV5-4,-,TGTGCCAGCAGCAAACGACAGGCGTCTAGCACAGATACGCAGTATTTT,CASSKRQASSTDTQYF
TRBJ2-6,-,TRBV6-5,-,TGTGCCAGCAGTTCCAACCAGGCGGGGGCCAACGTCCTGACTTTC,CASSSNQAGANVLTF
TRBJ2-6,-,TRBV18,TRBD1,TGTGCCAGCTCACCAGGTCCCGGGACAGGGATCGGGGCCAACGTCCTGACTTTC,CASSPGPGTGIGANVLTF
TRBJ2-1,few,TRBV10-3,-,TGTGCCATCAGTGAGCTTATTTCAAATGAGCAGTTCTTC,CAISELISNEQFF
TRBJ1-4,-,TRBV30,TRBD1,TGTGCCTGGAGTCTACAGGGGAAGTATGAAAAACTGTTTTTT,CAWSLQGKYEKLFF
TRBJ2-3,few,TRBV28,-,TGTGCCAGCAGTCCCTGGGACACAGATACGCAGTATTTT,CASSPWDTDTQYF
TRBJ2-5,-,TRBV5-1,TRBD2,TGCGCCAGCAGCCCGATCGGCCGGACTAGCGGGGGACAAGAGACCCAGTACTTC,CASSPIGRTSGGQETQYF
TRBJ2-1,-,TRBV6-1,-,TGTGCCAGCAGACTGGGGGGCTCCTACAATGAGCAGTTCTTC,CASRLGGSYNEQFF
TRBJ2-7,-,TRBV20-1,-,TGCAGTGCCGGTTACGACTACGAGCAGTACTTC,CSAGYDYEQYF
TRBJ2-4,-,TRBV30,-,TGTGCCTGGAGTGTACCCCAGGGATTGGGAAACATTCAGTACTTC,CAWSVPQGLGNIQYF
TRBJ1-2,-,TRBV29-1,-,TGCAGCGTCTTCCTCAAATCCAACTATGGCTACACCTTC,CSVFLKSNYGYTF
TRBJ2-7,-,TRBV7-9,-,TGTGCCAGCAGCTTAGGGATCCAGTCTCGAGAGCAGTACTTC,CASSLGIQSREQYF
TRBJ1-6,-,TRBV19,-,TGTGCCAGTAGTTTGTCTGATAATTCACCCCTCCACTTT,CASSLSDNSPLHF
TRBJ2-7,few,TRBV5-4,-,TGTGCCAGCAGCCCGTCAAGGACTGGGTACGAGCAGTACTTC,CASSPSRTGYEQYF
TRBJ1-1,few,TRBV4-1,TRBD1,TGCGCCAGCAGCCAGGGACAGGGCCCTTTTGCAGCTTTCTTT,CASSQGQGPFAAFF